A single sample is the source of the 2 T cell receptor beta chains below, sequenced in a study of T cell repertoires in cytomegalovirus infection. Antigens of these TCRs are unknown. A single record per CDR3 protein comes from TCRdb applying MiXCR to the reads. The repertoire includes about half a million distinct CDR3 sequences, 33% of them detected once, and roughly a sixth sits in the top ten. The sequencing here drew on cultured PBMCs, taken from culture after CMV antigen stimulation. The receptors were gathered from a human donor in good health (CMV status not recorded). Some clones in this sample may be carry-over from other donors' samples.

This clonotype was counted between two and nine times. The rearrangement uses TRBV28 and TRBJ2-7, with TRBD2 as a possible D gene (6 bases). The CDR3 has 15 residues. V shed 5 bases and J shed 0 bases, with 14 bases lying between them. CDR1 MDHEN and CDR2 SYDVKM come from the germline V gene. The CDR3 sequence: CASSIVGDFSYEQYF. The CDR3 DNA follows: TGTGCCAGCAGTATTGTAGGGGACTTCTCCTACGAGCAGTACTTC.

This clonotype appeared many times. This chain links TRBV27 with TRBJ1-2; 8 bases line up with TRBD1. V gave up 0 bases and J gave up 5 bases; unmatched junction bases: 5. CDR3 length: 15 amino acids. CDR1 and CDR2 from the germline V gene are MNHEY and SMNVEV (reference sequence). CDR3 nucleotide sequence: TGTGCCAGCAGTTTATCGGCAGGGGGCTTTTATGGCTACACCTTC. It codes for CASSLSAGGFYGYTF.